The TCR beta chain described here comes from a study of blood T cell repertoires in COVID-19. Per germline, CDR1 KGHSH and CDR2 LQKENI. The CDR3 runs 17 residues. Trimming cost V 3 bases and J 3 bases, with 21 bases left between them. This clone occurred once. Profiling relied on immunoSEQ multiplex PCR, and the TCRdb table lists in-frame clones only, not all of them. The sample has 200,000 or so clones, about nine tenths seen once. The source of this sequence is a middle-aged woman with acute COVID-19. This chain uses TRBV18 with TRBJ2-7; tentatively, D is TRBD1 (6 bases). What was sequenced was PBMCs or T cells enriched from blood (not recorded which). The CDR3 DNA sequence: TGTGCCAGCTCACCCCCGAAAGGGGGTGAGACCTTCTACGAGCAGTACGTC. This codes for CASSPPKGGETFYEQYV.